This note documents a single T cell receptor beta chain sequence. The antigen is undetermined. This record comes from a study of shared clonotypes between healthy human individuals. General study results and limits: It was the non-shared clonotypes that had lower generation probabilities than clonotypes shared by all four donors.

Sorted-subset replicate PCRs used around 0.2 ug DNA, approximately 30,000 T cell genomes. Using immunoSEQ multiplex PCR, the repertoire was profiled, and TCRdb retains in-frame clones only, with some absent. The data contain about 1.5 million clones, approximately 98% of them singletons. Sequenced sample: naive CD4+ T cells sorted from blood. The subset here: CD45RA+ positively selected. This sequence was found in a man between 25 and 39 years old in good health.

Written as DNA, the CDR3 is TGTGCCAATCTGAACCGGGACAGGGTGAGGTCCTACAATGAGCAGTTCTTC. This sequence encodes CANLNRDRVRSYNEQFF. The rearrangement joins TRBV21-1 to TRBJ2-1; the DNA was not used to check the table's D call, TRBD1. TRBV21-1 is a listed pseudogene. There are 17 residues in the CDR3.